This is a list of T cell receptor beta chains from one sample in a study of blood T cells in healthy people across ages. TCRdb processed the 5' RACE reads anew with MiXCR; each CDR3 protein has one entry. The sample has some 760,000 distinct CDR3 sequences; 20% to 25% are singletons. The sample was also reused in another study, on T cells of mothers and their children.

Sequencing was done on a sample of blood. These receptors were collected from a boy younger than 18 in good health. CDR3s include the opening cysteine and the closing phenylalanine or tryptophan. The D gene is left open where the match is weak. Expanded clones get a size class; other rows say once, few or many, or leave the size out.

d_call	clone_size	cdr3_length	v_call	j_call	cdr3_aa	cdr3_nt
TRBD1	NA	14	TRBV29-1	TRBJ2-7	CSVDRDRSSYEQYF	TGCAGCGTTGATAGGGACAGGAGCTCCTACGAGCAGTACTTC
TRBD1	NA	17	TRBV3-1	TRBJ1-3	CASSRGRGMSSGNTIYF	TGTGCCAGCAGCCGGGGCAGGGGGATGAGCTCTGGAAACACCATATATTTT
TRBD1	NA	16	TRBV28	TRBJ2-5	CASSPTLQGIVETQYF	TGTGCCAGCAGTCCAACCCTACAGGGGATTGTAGAGACCCAGTACTTC
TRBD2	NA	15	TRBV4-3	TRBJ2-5	CASSPQLAGKETQYF	TGCGCCAGCAGCCCTCAACTAGCGGGGAAAGAGACCCAGTACTTC
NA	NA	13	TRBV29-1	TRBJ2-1	CSVGRNRFDEQFF	TGCAGCGTTGGGCGTAACAGGTTCGATGAGCAGTTCTTC
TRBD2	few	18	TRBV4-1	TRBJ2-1	CASSLSSGRGAHYNEQFF	TGCGCCAGCAGCCTGTCTAGCGGGAGAGGAGCTCACTACAATGAGCAGTTCTTC
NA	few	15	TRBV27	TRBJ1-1	CASSFPTGPFLGAFF	TGTGCCAGCAGTTTCCCAACAGGCCCTTTCCTTGGGGCTTTCTTT
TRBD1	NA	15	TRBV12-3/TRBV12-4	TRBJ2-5	CASSFRQGWEETQYF	TGTGCCAGCAGTTTCAGACAGGGTTGGGAAGAGACCCAGTACTTC
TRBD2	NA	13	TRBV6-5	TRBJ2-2	CASIDSGGGELFF	TGTGCCAGCATCGACAGCGGGGGCGGGGAGCTGTTTTTT
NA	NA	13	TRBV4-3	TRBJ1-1	CASRGGPNTEAFF	TGCGCCAGCCGAGGGGGACCGAACACTGAAGCTTTCTTT
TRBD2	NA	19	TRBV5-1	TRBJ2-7	CASSLLREARPQYPYEQYF	TGCGCCAGCAGCTTGTTGCGGGAGGCCCGACCCCAGTACCCTTACGAGCAGTACTTC
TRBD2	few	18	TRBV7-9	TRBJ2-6	CAEGADLAGRTGANVLTF	TGTGCCGAAGGAGCCGACTTAGCGGGCCGCACTGGGGCCAACGTCCTGACTTTC
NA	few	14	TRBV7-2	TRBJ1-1	CASTFDMLNTEAFF	TGTGCCAGCACCTTTGACATGTTGAACACTGAAGCTTTCTTT
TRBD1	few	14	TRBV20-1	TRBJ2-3	CSAIKGTGGSAQYF	TGCAGTGCTATCAAAGGTACAGGGGGCTCTGCGCAGTATTTT
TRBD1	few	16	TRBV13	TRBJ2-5	CASRPWLGRGQETQYF	TGTGCCAGCCGGCCCTGGCTAGGCAGGGGGCAAGAGACCCAGTACTTC
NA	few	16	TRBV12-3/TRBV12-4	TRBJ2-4	CASSFLPDLAKNIQYF	TGTGCCAGCAGTTTTCTCCCAGATTTAGCCAAAAACATTCAGTACTTC
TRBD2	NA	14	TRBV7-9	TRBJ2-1	CASSLGGLATPKYF	TGTGCCAGCAGCCTAGGCGGACTAGCGACCCCCAAGTACTTC
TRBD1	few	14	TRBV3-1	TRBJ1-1	CASSQPGGVPEAFF	TGTGCCAGCAGCCAGCCAGGGGGAGTCCCTGAAGCTTTCTTT
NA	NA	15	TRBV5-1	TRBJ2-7	CASGALAETLYEQYF	TGCGCCAGTGGGGCCCTCGCGGAGACCCTCTACGAGCAGTACTTC
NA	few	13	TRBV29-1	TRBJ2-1	CSVAGKAYNEQFF	TGCAGCGTTGCTGGAAAGGCCTACAATGAGCAGTTCTTC
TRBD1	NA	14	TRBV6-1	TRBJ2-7	CASFLRQGTYEQYF	TGTGCCAGCTTCCTGAGACAGGGAACCTACGAGCAGTACTTC
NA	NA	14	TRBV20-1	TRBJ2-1	CSARGTISYNEQFF	TGCAGTGCTAGGGGGACCATATCCTACAATGAGCAGTTCTTC
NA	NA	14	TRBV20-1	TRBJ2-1	CSAKGLMAYNEQFF	TGCAGTGCAAAGGGTCTAATGGCCTACAATGAGCAGTTCTTC
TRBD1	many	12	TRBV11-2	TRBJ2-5	CASSGQGETQYF	TGTGCCAGCAGCGGACAGGGGGAGACCCAGTACTTC
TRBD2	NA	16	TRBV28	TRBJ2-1	CASSPGLAEAYNEQFF	TGTGCCAGCAGCCCCGGTCTAGCGGAGGCCTACAATGAGCAGTTCTTC
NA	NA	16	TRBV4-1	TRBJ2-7	CASSPRVAQSSYEQYF	TGCGCCAGCAGCCCCCGCGTGGCTCAGAGCTCCTACGAGCAGTACTTC
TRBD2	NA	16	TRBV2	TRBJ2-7	CAIGTRRNSSSYEQYF	TGTGCCATCGGGACTAGGCGCAACTCTAGCTCCTACGAGCAGTACTTC
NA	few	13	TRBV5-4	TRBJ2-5	CASSSDAGETQYF	TGTGCCAGCAGCTCGGATGCCGGAGAGACCCAGTACTTC